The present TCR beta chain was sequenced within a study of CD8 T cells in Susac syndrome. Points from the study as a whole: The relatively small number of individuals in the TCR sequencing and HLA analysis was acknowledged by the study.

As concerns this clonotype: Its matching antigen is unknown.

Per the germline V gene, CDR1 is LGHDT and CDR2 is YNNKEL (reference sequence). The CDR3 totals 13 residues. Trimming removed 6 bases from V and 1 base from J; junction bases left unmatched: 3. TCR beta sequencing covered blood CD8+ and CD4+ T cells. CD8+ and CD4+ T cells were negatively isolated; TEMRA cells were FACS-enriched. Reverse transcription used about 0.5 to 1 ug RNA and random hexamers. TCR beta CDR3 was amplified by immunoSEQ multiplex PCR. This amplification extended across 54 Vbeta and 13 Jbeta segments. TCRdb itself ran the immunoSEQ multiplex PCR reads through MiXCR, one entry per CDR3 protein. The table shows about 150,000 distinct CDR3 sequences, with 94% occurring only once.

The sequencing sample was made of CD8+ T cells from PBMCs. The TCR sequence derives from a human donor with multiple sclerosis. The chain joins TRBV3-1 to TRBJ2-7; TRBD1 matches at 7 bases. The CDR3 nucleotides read TGTGCCAGCAGGAAGGACAGGTCCTACGAGCAGTACTTC. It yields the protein CASRKDRSYEQYF.